Shown below are 26 T cell receptor beta chains from a single sample sequenced in a study of a mutant IDH1 vaccine in newly diagnosed glioma. Data came from immunoSEQ multiplex PCR; TCRdb stores just in-frame clones and leaves some out. The data show 45,000 to 55,000 clones, 86% seen once. Described time point: baseline, week 1 (first vaccination visit). This sample's treatment: pre-vaccination baseline after standard-of-care therapy. The sequenced sample was PBMCs, obtained from a glioma patient treated with radiotherapy, temozolomide or both. Receptor source: a man aged 40-50 years with glioma.

The chain carries TRBV7-2 and TRBJ2-7; D perhaps matches TRBD1 (5 bases). The CDR3 has 12 residues. Trimming stripped 6 bases from V and 6 bases from J, with 12 bases between. Germline values: CDR1 SGHTA, CDR2 FQGNSA. The CDR3 bases are TGTGCCAGCAGACTTCAGGGAACCGAGCAGTACTTC. Its protein product is CASRLQGTEQYF.

The chain carries TRBV7-3 and TRBJ2-7; D not certain. V was clipped by 4 bases and J by 6 bases, with 13 bases between them. The CDR3 covers 13 residues. From germline, CDR1 is SGHTA and CDR2 FQGTGA. The CDR3 protein is CASSSAAGREQYF. The CDR3 nucleotides are TGTGCCAGCAGCTCCGCCGCAGGTCGCGAGCAGTACTTC. The full variable domain, completed using reference TRBV7-3 and TRBJ2-7, is GAGVSQTPSNKVTEKGKYVELRCDPISGHTALYWYRQSLGQGPEFLIYFQGTGAADDSGLPNDRFFAVRPEGSVSTLKIQRTERGDSAVYLCASSSAAGREQYFGPGTRLTVT.

The genes are TRBV5-1 and TRBJ2-3; no clear D gene. The V and J ends lost 2 bases and 2 bases respectively, with 6 bases between them. CDR1 and CDR2 (germline): SGHRS, YFSETQ. This CDR3 has 13 residues. The CDR3 sequence is CASSFGPTDTQYF. The CDR3, as DNA: TGCGCCAGCAGCTTCGGGCCCACAGATACGCAGTATTTT.

DNA of the CDR3: TGTGCCAGCAGTTTGACAGGGTACCCTGAAGCTTTCTTT. Translating it yields CASSLTGYPEAFF. The chain recombines TRBV27 with TRBJ1-1; 7 bases align to TRBD1. V lost 3 bases and J lost 6; bases outside the gene matches: 4. Germline values: CDR1 MNHEY, CDR2 SMNVEV (reference sequence). The CDR3 has 13 residues.

The V call is TRBV6-1, the J call TRBJ1-2, with TRBD1 matching over 8 bases. With 4 bases clipped from V and 1 base from J, the junction kept 2 bases outside the gene matches. The germline V gene encodes CDR1 MNHNS and CDR2 SASEGT. This CDR3 contains 14 residues. Here the CDR3 reads CASSGTGFNYGYTF. Written as DNA, the CDR3 is TGTGCCAGCAGTGGGACAGGGTTTAACTATGGCTACACCTTC.

This chain uses TRBV19 with TRBJ2-7, with 10 positions matching TRBD1. Germline values: CDR1 LNHDA, CDR2 SQIVND (reference sequence). Losses at the gene ends were 8 bases for V and 6 bases for J; bases not matched to a gene: 10. The CDR3 runs 14 residues. The CDR3 reads CASSPGRDRGEQYF. CDR3 nucleotide sequence: TGTGCCAGTTCGCCCGGCCGGGACAGGGGCGAGCAGTACTTC. The whole variable domain, filled in from reference TRBV19 and TRBJ2-7, reads DGGITQSPKYLFRKEGQNVTLSCEQNLNHDAMYWYRQDPGQGLRLIYYSQIVNDFQKGDIAEGYSVSREKKESFPLTVTSAQKNPTAFYLCASSPGRDRGEQYFGPGTRLTVT.

The rearrangement joins TRBV28 to TRBJ2-7, with 10 positions matching TRBD1. Per the germline V gene, CDR1 is MDHEN and CDR2 is SYDVKM. V was pared by 6 bases and J by 7 bases, with 9 bases of the junction left unmatched. The length of the CDR3 is 14 residues. The CDR3: CASSSGTGVREQYF. CDR3 DNA: TGTGCCAGCAGCTCCGGGACAGGGGTAAGAGAGCAGTACTTC.

This clone was seen more than once but under ten times. The chain joins TRBV7-8 to TRBJ2-4, with D tentatively TRBD2 (5 bases). V lost 5 bases and J lost 0, with 23 bases in between. The CDR3 consists of 19 residues. Germline V gene sequence: CDR1 SGHVS, CDR2 FQNEAQ. The CDR3 loop is CASSTPGRKEGLAKNIQYF. CDR3 coding DNA: TGTGCCAGCAGCACTCCAGGCCGGAAAGAGGGTCTAGCCAAAAACATTCAGTACTTC.

As DNA, the CDR3 is TGTGCCAGCAGCTTAGGCGAGATCTCCTACAATGAGCAGTTCTTC. It specifies CASSLGEISYNEQFF. This chain uses TRBV7-9 with TRBJ2-1, with D uncertain. V was shortened by 1 base and J by 0 bases, with 7 bases between the two germline ends. Germline V gene sequence: CDR1 SEHNR, CDR2 FQNEAQ (reference sequence). The CDR3 contains 15 residues. Based on the CDR3 plus reference TRBV7-9 and TRBJ2-1, the full variable domain is DTGVSQNPRHKITKRGQNVTFRCDPISEHNRLYWYRQTLGQGPEFLTYFQNEAQLEKSRLLSDRFSAERPKGSFSTLEIQRTEQGDSAMYLCASSLGEISYNEQFFGPGTRLTVL.

The chain is built from TRBV4-3 and TRBJ1-2; 9 positions agree with TRBD1. With V trimmed by 3 bases and J by 4 bases, 6 bases remained unmatched. Germline V gene data show CDR1 as LGHNA and CDR2 as YSLEER. There are 15 residues in the CDR3. The CDR3 sequence is CASSQIQGAGYGYTF. The CDR3 region has the DNA TGCGCCAGCAGCCAGATACAGGGGGCGGGCTATGGCTACACCTTC.

This clone occurred once. The chain has TRBV5-6 and TRBJ1-1, with TRBD1 matching over 7 bases. CDR1 and CDR2 from the germline V gene are SGHDT and YYEEEE. With V trimmed by 0 bases and J by 5 bases, 7 bases remained unmatched. This CDR3 region has 15 residues. CDR3 loop: CASSLEGARGTEAFF. DNA of the CDR3: TGTGCCAGCAGCTTGGAGGGGGCCAGGGGGACTGAAGCTTTCTTT.

The count of this clone is one. The V call is TRBV15, the J call TRBJ2-7; D gene uncertain. CDR3 length: 13 residues. Germline values: CDR1 LNHNV, CDR2 YYDKDF (reference sequence). Trimming cost V 0 bases and J 1 base, with 4 bases left between them. DNA of the CDR3: TGTGCCACCAGCAGAGATAAGTCCTACGAGCAGTACTTC. As protein: CATSRDKSYEQYF.

This chain connects TRBV6-5 to TRBJ2-7; 7 bases are a match to TRBD2. There are 16 residues in the CDR3. In germline, CDR1 is MNHEY, CDR2 SVGAGI. V was clipped by 4 bases and J by 4 bases; unmatched bases: 13. CDR3 nucleotides: TGTGCCAGCAGTTCCGCTAGCGGAGAGCGTATTTACGAGCAGTACTTC. It encodes CASSSASGERIYEQYF.

The J gene is TRBJ2-5, the V gene TRBV15; TRBD2 agrees at 7 bases. The CDR3 contains 16 residues. CDR1 is LNHNV, CDR2 YYDKDF, per germline (reference sequence). V lost 3 bases to trimming and J lost 5 bases; unmatched junction nucleotides: 12. In DNA, the CDR3 is TGTGCCACCAGCAGCCCTTCCCGCGGGAGTTGGGAGACCCAGTACTTC. Translating gives CATSSPSRGSWETQYF.

The table lists this clone with a count of one. This chain links TRBV5-1 with TRBJ2-7, with 8 bases matching TRBD1. With 8 bases clipped from V and 5 bases from J, the junction kept 15 bases outside the gene matches. Germline CDR1 and CDR2: SGHRS and YFSETQ. This CDR3 has 15 amino acids. CDR3 sequence: CARPLRTGSSHEQYF. CDR3 bases: TGCGCCAGACCTTTAAGGACAGGGAGTTCCCACGAGCAGTACTTC.

This clone was detected only a few times. The CDR3 nucleotides are TGTGCCAGCTCGGGACAGGGGCCCATTACAGGCCAGCCCCAGCATTTT. Its translation: CASSGQGPITGQPQHF. This sequence joins TRBV2 and TRBJ1-5; 10 nucleotides match TRBD1. The CDR3 is made up of 16 amino acids. V was clipped by 8 bases and J by 7 bases; unmatched bases: 14. CDR1 is SNHLY, CDR2 FYNNEI, per germline.

The chain recombines TRBV6-5 with TRBJ2-1; TRBD2 is a possible D gene (5 bases). With 6 bases removed from V and 4 bases from J, the gap between germline ends came to 13 bases. The CDR3 runs 14 residues. Germline CDR1 is MNHEY and CDR2 is SVGAGI. The CDR3 nucleotides are TGTGCCAGCAGAGGGTCTAGCCGATACAATGAGCAGTTCTTC. It encodes CASRGSSRYNEQFF.

This rearrangement joins TRBV18 to TRBJ2-7; 7 nucleotides match TRBD1. Germline V gives CDR1 KGHSH, CDR2 LQKENI. The CDR3 consists of 15 residues. V lost 1 base, J lost 2 bases, and 5 bases stayed unmatched. CDR3 residues: CASSPQGAGPYEQYF. The CDR3 DNA reads TGTGCCAGCTCACCACAGGGGGCGGGCCCCTACGAGCAGTACTTC.

The CDR3 loop reads CASSAQGAGTEAFF. The DNA of the CDR3 is TGCGCCAGCAGTGCGCAGGGGGCAGGGACTGAAGCTTTCTTT. The rearrangement uses TRBV5-1 and TRBJ1-1; the match to TRBD1 covers 8 bases. CDR1 SGHRS and CDR2 YFSETQ come from the germline V gene. The CDR3 consists of 14 residues. The ends lost 5 bases at V and 5 bases at J; junction bases unmatched: 8.

This clone was seen a handful of times. CDR3 sequence (DNA): TGTGCCAGCAAGGAAACCGCTGAAGCTTTCTTT. Translating gives CASKETAEAFF. V gene TRBV2 combines with J gene TRBJ1-1; no clear D gene. CDR1 and CDR2 from the germline V gene are SNHLY and FYNNEI. V was pared by 7 bases and J by 6 bases, with 9 bases between. The CDR3 runs to 11 residues.

The chain is built from TRBV14 and TRBJ1-1; D is possibly TRBD1 (6 bases). V dropped 0 bases and J dropped 4 bases, with 15 bases sitting between them. There are 16 residues in the CDR3. CDR1 is SGHDN, CDR2 FVKESK, per germline. CDR3 DNA sequence: TGTGCCAGCAGCCAAGATCGGGTGGGGGCGGTCACTGAAGCTTTCTTT. This encodes CASSQDRVGAVTEAFF.

V is TRBV19 and J is TRBJ2-1; D is possibly TRBD2 (7 bases). CDR3 length: 15 amino acids. Trimming removed 2 bases at V and 5 bases at J, with 13 bases between. From germline, CDR1 is LNHDA and CDR2 SQIVND (reference sequence). CDR3 bases: TGTGCCAGTAGTATATTAGGGGGGGGAAACAATGAGCAGTTCTTC. This encodes CASSILGGGNNEQFF.

The rearrangement links TRBV9 to TRBJ2-7; D is perhaps TRBD2 (6 bases). The germline CDR1 and CDR2 sequences are SGDLS and YYNGEE. V was cut by 4 bases and J by 4 bases, with 21 bases left in between. The CDR3 spans 16 residues. The DNA for the CDR3 is TGTGCCAGCAGCCATAAACCTAGCGCTCCCGCTTACGAGCAGTACTTC. It codes for CASSHKPSAPAYEQYF. Based on the CDR3 plus reference TRBV9 and TRBJ2-7, the full variable domain is DSGVTQTPKHLITATGQRVTLRCSPRSGDLSVYWYQQSLDQGLQFLIQYYNGEERAKGNILERFSAQQFPDLHSELNLSSLELGDSALYFCASSHKPSAPAYEQYFGPGTRLTVT.

The chain carries TRBV6-6 and TRBJ2-5; no reliable D call. The germline V gene encodes CDR1 MNHNY and CDR2 SVGAGI (reference sequence). The CDR3 totals 14 residues. V dropped 6 bases and J dropped 3 bases, with 14 bases sitting between them. The CDR3 coding sequence is TGTGCCAGCAGGCCCCGCGGTGGGGAAGAGACCCAGTACTTC. Its translation: CASRPRGGEETQYF.

The chain recombines TRBV2 with TRBJ2-7, with 7 bases fitting TRBD2. This CDR3 spans 14 amino acids. V shed 5 bases and J 5 bases; nucleotides not matched to a gene: 9. Germline V CDR1 and CDR2: SNHLY, FYNNEI. CDR3 nucleotide sequence: TGTGCCAGCAGTTCAAAAAGCGGGATAGACGAGCAGTACTTC. Translating gives CASSSKSGIDEQYF.

V usage is TRBV4-1 and J usage is TRBJ2-1, with a possible D match to TRBD2 (6 bases). This CDR3 is built from 17 residues. In germline, CDR1 is MGHRA, CDR2 YSYEKL. V lost 1 base, J lost 0 bases, and 13 bases lay in between. The CDR3 protein is CASSQARGQSSYNEQFF. DNA of the CDR3: TGCGCCAGCAGCCAAGCGCGGGGCCAGAGCTCCTACAATGAGCAGTTCTTC.